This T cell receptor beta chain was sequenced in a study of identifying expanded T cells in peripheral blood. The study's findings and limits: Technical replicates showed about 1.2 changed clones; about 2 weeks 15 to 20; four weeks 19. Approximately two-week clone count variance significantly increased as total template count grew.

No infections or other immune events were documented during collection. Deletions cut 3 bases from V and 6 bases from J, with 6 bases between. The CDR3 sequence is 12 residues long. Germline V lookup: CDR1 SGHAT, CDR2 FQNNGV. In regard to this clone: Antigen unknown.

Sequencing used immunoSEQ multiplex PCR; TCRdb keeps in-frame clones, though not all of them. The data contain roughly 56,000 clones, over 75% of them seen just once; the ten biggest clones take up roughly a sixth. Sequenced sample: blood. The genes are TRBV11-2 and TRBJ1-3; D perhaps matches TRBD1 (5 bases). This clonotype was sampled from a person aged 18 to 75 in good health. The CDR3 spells CASSLTENTIYF. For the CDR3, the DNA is TGTGCCAGCAGCTTGACAGAAAACACCATATATTTT.